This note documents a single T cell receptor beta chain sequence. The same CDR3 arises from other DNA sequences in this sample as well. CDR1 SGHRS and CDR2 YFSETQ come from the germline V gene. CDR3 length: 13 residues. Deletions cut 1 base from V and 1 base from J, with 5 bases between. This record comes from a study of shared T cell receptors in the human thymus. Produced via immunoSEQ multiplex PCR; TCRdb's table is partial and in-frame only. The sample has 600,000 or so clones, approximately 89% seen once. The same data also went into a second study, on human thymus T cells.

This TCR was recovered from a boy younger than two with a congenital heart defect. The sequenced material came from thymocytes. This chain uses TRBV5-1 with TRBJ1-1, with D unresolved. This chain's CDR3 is CASSLRGNTEAFF. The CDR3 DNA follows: TGCGCCAGCAGCTTGCGGGGGAACACTGAAGCTTTCTTT.